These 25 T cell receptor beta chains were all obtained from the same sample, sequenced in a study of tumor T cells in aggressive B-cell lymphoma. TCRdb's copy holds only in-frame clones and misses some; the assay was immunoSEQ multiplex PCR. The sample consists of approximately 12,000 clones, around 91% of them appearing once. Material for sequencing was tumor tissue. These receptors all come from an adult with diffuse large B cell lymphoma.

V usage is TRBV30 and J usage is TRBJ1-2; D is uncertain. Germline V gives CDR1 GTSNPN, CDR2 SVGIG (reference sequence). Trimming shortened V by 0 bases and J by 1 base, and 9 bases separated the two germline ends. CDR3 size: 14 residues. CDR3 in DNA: TGTGCCTGGAGTGTACAGCCAATTAACTATGGCTACACCTTC. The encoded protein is CAWSVQPINYGYTF.

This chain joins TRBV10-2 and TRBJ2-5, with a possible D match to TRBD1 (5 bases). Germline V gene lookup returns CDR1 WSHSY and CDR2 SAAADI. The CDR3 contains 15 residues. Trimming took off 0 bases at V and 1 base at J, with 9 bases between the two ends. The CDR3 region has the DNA TGCGCCAGCAGTGAGTCGGGGCGGACCCAAGAGACCCAGTACTTC. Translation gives CASSESGRTQETQYF.

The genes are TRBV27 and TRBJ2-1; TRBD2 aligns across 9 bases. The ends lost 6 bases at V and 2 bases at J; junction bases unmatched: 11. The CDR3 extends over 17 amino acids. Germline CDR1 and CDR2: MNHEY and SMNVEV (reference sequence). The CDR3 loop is CASRPAGGPSPYNEQFF. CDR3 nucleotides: TGTGCCAGCAGACCAGCGGGAGGACCGAGCCCCTACAATGAGCAGTTCTTC.

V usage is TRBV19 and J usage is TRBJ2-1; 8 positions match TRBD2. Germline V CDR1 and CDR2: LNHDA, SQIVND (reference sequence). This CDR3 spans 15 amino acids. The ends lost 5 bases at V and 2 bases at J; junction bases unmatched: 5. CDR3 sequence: CASSLLAVTYNEQFF. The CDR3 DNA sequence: TGTGCCAGTAGTTTACTAGCGGTAACCTACAATGAGCAGTTCTTC.

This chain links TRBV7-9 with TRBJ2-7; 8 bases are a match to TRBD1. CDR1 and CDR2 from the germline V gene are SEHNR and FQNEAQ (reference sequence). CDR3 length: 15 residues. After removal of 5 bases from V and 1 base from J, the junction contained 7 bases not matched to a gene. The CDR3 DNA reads TGTGCCAGCAGCCAGGGACAGGCCCCTTCCTACGAGCAGTACTTC. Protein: CASSQGQAPSYEQYF.

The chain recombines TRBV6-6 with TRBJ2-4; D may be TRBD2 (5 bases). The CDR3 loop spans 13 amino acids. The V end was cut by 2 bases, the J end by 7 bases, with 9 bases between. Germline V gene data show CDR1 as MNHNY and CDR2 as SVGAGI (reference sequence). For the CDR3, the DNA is TGTGCCAGCAGTTACGAGGGAGTGAACATTCAGTACTTC. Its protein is CASSYEGVNIQYF.

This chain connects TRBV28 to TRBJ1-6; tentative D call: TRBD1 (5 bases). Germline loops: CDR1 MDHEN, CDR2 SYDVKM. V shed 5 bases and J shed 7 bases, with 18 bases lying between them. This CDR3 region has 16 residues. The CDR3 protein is CASSPERQGGNSPLHF. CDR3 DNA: TGTGCCAGCAGTCCGGAGAGGCAGGGAGGGAATTCACCCCTCCACTTT.

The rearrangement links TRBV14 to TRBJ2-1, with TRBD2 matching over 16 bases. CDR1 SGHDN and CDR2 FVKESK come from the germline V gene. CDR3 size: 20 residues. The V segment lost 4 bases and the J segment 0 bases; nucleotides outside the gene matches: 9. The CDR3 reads CASSPYPGLAGGSSYNEQFF. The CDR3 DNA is TGTGCCAGCAGCCCATATCCGGGACTAGCGGGAGGGAGCTCCTACAATGAGCAGTTCTTC.

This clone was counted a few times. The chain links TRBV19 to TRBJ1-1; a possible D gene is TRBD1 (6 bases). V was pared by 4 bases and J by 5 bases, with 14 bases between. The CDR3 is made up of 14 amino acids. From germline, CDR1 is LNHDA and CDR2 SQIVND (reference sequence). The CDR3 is CASSKGGLRTEAFF. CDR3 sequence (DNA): TGTGCCAGTAGTAAGGGGGGGCTCAGGACTGAAGCTTTCTTT. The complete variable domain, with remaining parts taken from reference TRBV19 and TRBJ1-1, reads DGGITQSPKYLFRKEGQNVTLSCEQNLNHDAMYWYRQDPGQGLRLIYYSQIVNDFQKGDIAEGYSVSREKKESFPLTVTSAQKNPTAFYLCASSKGGLRTEAFFGQGTRLTVV.

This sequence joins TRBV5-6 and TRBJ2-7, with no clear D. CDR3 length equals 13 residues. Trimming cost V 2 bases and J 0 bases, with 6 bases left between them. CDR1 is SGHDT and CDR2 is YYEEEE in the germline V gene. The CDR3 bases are TGTGCCAGCAGCTTTACATCCTCCTACGAGCAGTACTTC. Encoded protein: CASSFTSSYEQYF.

The CDR3 region is CASSQTGGNNEQYF. The CDR3 DNA sequence: TGTGCCAGCTCTCAGACAGGGGGCAACAACGAGCAGTACTTC. The chain combines TRBV18 with TRBJ2-7; TRBD1 aligns across 10 bases. J gave up 5 bases and V 6 bases, and 7 bases lay outside the gene matches. This CDR3 contains 14 residues. CDR1 is KGHSH and CDR2 is LQKENI in the germline V gene.

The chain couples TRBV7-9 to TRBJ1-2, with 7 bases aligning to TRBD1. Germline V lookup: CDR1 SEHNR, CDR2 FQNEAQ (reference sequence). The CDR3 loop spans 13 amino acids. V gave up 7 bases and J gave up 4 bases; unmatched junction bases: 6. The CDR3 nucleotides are TGTGCCAGCAAGCTACAGGGGACCTATGGCTACACCTTC. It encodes CASKLQGTYGYTF.

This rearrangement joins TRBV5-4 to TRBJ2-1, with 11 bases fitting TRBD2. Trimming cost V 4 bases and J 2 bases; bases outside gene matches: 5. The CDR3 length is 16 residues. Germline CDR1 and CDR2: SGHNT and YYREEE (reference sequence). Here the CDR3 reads CASSTRLAGPYNEQFF. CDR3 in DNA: TGTGCCAGCAGCACAAGACTAGCGGGACCCTACAATGAGCAGTTCTTC.

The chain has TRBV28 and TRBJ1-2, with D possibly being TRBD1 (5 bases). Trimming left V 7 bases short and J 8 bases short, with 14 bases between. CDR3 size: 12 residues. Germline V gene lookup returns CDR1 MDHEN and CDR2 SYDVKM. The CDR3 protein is CASKVAGQGYTF. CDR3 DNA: TGTGCCAGCAAGGTTGCAGGGCAGGGCTACACCTTC.

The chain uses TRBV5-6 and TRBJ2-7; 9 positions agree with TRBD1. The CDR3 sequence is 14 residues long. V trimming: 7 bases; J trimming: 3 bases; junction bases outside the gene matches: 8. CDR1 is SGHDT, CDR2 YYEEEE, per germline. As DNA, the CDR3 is TGTGCCAGCGGGGACAGGGAGGGCCTCTACGAGCAGTACTTC. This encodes CASGDREGLYEQYF. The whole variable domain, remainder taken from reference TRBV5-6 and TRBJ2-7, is DAGVTQSPTHLIKTRGQQVTLRCSPKSGHDTVSWYQQALGQGPQFIFQYYEEEERQRGNFPDRFSGHQFPNYSSELNVNALLLGDSALYLCASGDREGLYEQYFGPGTRLTVT.

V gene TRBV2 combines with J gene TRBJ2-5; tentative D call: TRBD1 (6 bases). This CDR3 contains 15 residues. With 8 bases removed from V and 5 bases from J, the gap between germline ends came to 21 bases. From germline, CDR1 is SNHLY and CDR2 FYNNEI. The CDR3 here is CASQGDRRIKETQYF. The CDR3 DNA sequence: TGTGCCAGCCAAGGTGACAGGAGGATCAAGGAGACCCAGTACTTC.

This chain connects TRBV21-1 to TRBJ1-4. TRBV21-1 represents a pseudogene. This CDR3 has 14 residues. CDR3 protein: CASSKLSADEKLFF. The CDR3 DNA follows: TGTGCCAGCAGCAAACTGTCGGCGGATGAAAAACTGTTTTTT.

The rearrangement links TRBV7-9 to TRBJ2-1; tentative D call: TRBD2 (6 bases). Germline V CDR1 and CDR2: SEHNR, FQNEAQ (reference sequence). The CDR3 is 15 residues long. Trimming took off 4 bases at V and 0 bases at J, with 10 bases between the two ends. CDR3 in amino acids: CASSWGLPSYNEQFF. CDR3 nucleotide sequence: TGTGCCAGCAGCTGGGGACTCCCCTCCTACAATGAGCAGTTCTTC.

The CDR3 DNA sequence: TGCGCCAGCAGCCAAGCGACTATGAAAAAACTGTTTTTT. This gives the protein CASSQATMKKLFF. J is TRBJ1-4 and V is TRBV4-1; D not certain. Germline CDR1 reads MGHRA; CDR2 reads YSYEKL. V shed 1 base and J shed 9 bases, with 9 bases lying between them. The CDR3 has 13 amino acids.

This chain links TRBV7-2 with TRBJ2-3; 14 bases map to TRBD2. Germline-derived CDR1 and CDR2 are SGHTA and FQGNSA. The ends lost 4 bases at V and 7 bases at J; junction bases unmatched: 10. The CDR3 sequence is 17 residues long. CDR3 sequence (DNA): TGTGCCAGCAGCTCCCGGACCGGGACTAGCGGGAGAAATACGCAGTATTTT. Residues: CASSSRTGTSGRNTQYF.

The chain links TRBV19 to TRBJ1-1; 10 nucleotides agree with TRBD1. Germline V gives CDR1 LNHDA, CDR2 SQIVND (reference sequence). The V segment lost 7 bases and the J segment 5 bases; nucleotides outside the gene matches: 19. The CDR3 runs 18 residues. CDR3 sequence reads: CASTKRADRGRSRTEAFF. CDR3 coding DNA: TGTGCCAGTACCAAAAGAGCCGACAGGGGGCGTTCGAGAACTGAAGCTTTCTTT.

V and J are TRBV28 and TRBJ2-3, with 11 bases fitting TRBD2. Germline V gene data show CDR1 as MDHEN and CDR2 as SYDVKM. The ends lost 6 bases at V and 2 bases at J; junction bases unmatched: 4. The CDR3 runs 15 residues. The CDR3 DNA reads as TGTGCCAGCAGGGGACTAGCGGTTAACACAGATACGCAGTATTTT. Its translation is CASRGLAVNTDTQYF.

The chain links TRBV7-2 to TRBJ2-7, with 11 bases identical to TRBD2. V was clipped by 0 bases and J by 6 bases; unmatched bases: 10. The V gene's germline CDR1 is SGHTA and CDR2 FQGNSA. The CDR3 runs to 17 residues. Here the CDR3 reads CASSLALFSGRASEQYF. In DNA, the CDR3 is TGTGCCAGCAGCTTAGCGCTTTTTAGCGGGAGGGCCTCCGAGCAGTACTTC.

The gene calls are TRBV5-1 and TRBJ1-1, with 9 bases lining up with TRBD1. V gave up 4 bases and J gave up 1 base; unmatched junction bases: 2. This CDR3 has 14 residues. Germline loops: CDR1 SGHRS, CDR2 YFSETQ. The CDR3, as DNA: TGCGCCAGCAGCAGACAGGGGGAGAACACTGAAGCTTTCTTT. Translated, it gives CASSRQGENTEAFF.

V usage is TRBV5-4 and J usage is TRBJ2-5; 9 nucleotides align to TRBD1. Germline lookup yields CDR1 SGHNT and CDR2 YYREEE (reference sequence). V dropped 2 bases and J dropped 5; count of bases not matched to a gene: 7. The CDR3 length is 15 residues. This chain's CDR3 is CASSLQGALGETQYF. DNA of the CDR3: TGTGCCAGCAGCTTACAGGGGGCGCTGGGTGAGACCCAGTACTTC.